This T cell receptor beta chain derives from a study of cytomegalovirus exposure and HLA in healthy donors. Findings of the study overall: Links to common viral pathogens appeared, in a later analysis, for several of the most significant clusters. Three of the chains that were CMV-associated were confirmed in vitro to be specific for CMV antigens. It was reported in a later analysis that an Asian-associated ancestry cluster showed fewer N-insertions than the approximately 670-donor mean.

PCR was performed using 60 Vbeta and 13 Jbeta primers. The table came from immunoSEQ multiplex PCR; TCRdb's copy has only in-frame clones and leaves some out. The repertoire holds hundreds of thousands of clones, with 80% to 85% as singletons. The CDR3 is 14 amino acids. CDR1 is MNHNS, CDR2 SASEGT, per germline. V was cut by 4 bases and J by 1 base, with 10 bases left in between. To note about this clone: Its antigen is not identified.

Sequencing was performed on PBMCs. This chain links TRBV6-1 with TRBJ2-5, with D tentatively TRBD2 (6 bases). This TCR derives from a boy aged 2 to 10 in good health and CMV-seronegative. In nucleotides, the CDR3 is TGTGCCAGCAGTGGGGGACTTTTCCAAGAGACCCAGTACTTC. Translating it yields CASSGGLFQETQYF.